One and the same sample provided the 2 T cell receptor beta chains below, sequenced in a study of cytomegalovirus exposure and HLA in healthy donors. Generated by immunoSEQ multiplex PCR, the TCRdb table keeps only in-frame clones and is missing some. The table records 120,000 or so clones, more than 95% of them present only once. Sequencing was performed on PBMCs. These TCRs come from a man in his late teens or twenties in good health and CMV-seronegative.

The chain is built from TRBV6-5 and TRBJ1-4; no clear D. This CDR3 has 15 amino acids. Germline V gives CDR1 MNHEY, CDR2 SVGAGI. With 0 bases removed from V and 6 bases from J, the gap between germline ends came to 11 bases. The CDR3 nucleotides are TGTGCCAGCAGTTACTCGGGGAGTAGGGATGAAAAACTGTTTTTT. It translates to CASSYSGSRDEKLFF.

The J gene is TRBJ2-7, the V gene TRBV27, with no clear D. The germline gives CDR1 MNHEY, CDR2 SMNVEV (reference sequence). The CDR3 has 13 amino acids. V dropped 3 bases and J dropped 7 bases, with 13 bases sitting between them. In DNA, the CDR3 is TGTGCCAGCAGTTTTATCGAGGAGTCGGAGCAGTACTTC. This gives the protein CASSFIEESEQYF.